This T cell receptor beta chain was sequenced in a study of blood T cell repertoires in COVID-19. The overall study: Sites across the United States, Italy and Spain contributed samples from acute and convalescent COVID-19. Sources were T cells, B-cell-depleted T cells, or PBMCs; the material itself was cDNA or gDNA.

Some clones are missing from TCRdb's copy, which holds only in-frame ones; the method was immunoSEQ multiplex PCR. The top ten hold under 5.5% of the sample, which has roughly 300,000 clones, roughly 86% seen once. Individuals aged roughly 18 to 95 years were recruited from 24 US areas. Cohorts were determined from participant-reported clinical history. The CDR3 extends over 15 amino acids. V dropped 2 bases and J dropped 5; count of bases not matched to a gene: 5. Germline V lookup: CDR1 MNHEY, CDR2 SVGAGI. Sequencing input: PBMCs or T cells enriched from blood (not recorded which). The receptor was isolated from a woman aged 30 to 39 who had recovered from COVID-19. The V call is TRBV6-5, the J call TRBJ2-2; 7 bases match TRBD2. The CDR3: CASSYRGAGTGELFF. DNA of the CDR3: TGTGCCAGCAGTTACAGGGGAGCGGGGACCGGGGAGCTGTTTTTT.